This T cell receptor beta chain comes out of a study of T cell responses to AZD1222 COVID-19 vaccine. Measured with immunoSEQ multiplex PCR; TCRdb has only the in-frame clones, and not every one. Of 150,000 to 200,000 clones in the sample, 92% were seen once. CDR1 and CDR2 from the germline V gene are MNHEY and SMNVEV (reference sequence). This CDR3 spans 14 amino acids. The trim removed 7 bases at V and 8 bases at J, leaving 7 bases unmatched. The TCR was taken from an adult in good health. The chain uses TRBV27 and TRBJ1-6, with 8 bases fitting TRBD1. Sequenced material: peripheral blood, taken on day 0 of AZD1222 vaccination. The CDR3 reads CASTGGFRDSPLHF. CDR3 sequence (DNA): TGTGCCAGCACAGGGGGCTTTAGGGATTCACCCCTCCACTTT.